The 13 T cell receptor beta chains below were found in one sample sequenced in a study of cytomegalovirus exposure and HLA in healthy donors. With 60 Vbeta and 13 Jbeta primers, the PCR was carried out. Repertoires were generated with immunoSEQ multiplex PCR, while TCRdb's copy carries only in-frame clones and drops some. The data show 200,000 or so clones, about 75% seen once. The source material was PBMCs. These receptors were collected from a man aged 18 to 30 in good health and CMV-seronegative.

V is TRBV6-4 and J is TRBJ2-5, with TRBD2 identical over 8 bases. Germline V lookup: CDR1 MRHNA, CDR2 SNTAGT. The J segment lost 11 bases and the V segment lost 2 bases, leaving 7 bases of the junction unmatched. The CDR3 has 13 amino acids. In DNA, the CDR3 is TGTGCCAGCAGTGACCTAAGCGGGGGTCGGCAGTACTTC. Its translation is CASSDLSGGRQYF.

This chain links TRBV9 with TRBJ1-3; 7 bases map to TRBD1. The CDR3 is 15 residues long. Per the germline V gene, CDR1 is SGDLS and CDR2 is YYNGEE. Losses at the gene ends were 3 bases for V and 5 bases for J; bases not matched to a gene: 8. The CDR3 protein is CASSAGQFDRNTIYF. CDR3 sequence (DNA): TGTGCCAGCAGCGCGGGACAGTTCGATCGAAACACCATATATTTT.

This chain connects TRBV4-1 to TRBJ1-1; maybe TRBD1 (6 bases). CDR1 is MGHRA, CDR2 YSYEKL, per germline. The CDR3 runs to 15 residues. The V and J ends lost 0 bases and 0 bases respectively, with 8 bases between them. The CDR3, as DNA: TGCGCCAGCAGCCAAGACAGGGGAATGAACACTGAAGCTTTCTTT. It encodes CASSQDRGMNTEAFF.

This sequence joins TRBV19 and TRBJ2-3, with a possible D match to TRBD1 (7 bases). Trimming cost V 7 bases and J 5 bases, with 16 bases left between them. In germline, CDR1 is LNHDA, CDR2 SQIVND (reference sequence). The CDR3 length is 14 residues. The chain's CDR3 is CASTSGQGGDTQYF. As DNA, the CDR3 is TGTGCCAGTACCTCGGGGCAGGGGGGAGATACGCAGTATTTT. Together with reference TRBV19 and TRBJ2-3, the CDR3 gives the full variable domain: DGGITQSPKYLFRKEGQNVTLSCEQNLNHDAMYWYRQDPGQGLRLIYYSQIVNDFQKGDIAEGYSVSREKKESFPLTVTSAQKNPTAFYLCASTSGQGGDTQYFGPGTRLTVL.

The CDR3 loop reads CAISSISSGGASEQFF. CDR3 nucleotides: TGTGCCATCAGTTCAATCTCTAGCGGGGGGGCATCGGAGCAGTTCTTC. The chain combines TRBV10-3 with TRBJ2-1; 12 positions agree with TRBD2. V trimming: 5 bases; J trimming: 10 bases; junction bases outside the gene matches: 12. Germline loops: CDR1 ENHRY, CDR2 SYGVKD. CDR3 length equals 16 residues.

This clone is a singleton in its sample. This specimen includes other DNA sequences encoding the same CDR3. The chain is built from TRBV7-9 and TRBJ2-1; 9 bases are a match to TRBD2. Germline V gives CDR1 SEHNR, CDR2 FQNEAQ (reference sequence). V lost 2 bases and J lost 1; bases outside the gene matches: 0. The CDR3 is made up of 15 amino acids. CDR3 DNA sequence: TGTGCCAGCAGCTTAAGCGGGGGGTCCTACAATGAGCAGTTCTTC. This translates into CASSLSGGSYNEQFF.

V usage is TRBV7-8 and J usage is TRBJ2-7, with D perhaps TRBD2 (6 bases). V was pared by 5 bases and J by 6 bases, with 23 bases between. Germline CDR1 SGHVS, CDR2 FQNEAQ. This CDR3 has 16 amino acids. As DNA, the CDR3 is TGTGCCAGCAGCCGGTGGCGGGGTTGGGGTCCTTGCGAGCAGTACTTC. This sequence encodes CASSRWRGWGPCEQYF.

V and J are TRBV19 and TRBJ1-6; no firm D call. The length of the CDR3 is 15 residues. CDR1 LNHDA and CDR2 SQIVND come from the germline V gene (reference sequence). Deletions cut 7 bases from V and 7 bases from J, with 17 bases between. CDR3 in DNA: TGTGCCAGTAACTTTGTGGGCAGAACAAATTCACCCCTCCACTTT. It codes for CASNFVGRTNSPLHF.

The chain joins TRBV29-1 to TRBJ1-1; TRBD1 might be the D (6 bases). This CDR3 has 13 amino acids. Germline CDR1 reads SQVTM; CDR2 reads ANQGSEA. With 6 bases removed from V and 0 bases from J, the gap between germline ends came to 11 bases. The CDR3 spells CSVSGTLNTEAFF. CDR3 DNA sequence: TGCAGCGTCAGCGGGACATTGAACACTGAAGCTTTCTTT. Using reference TRBV29-1 and TRBJ1-1 for the parts outside the CDR3, the full variable domain is SAVISQKPSRDICQRGTSLTIQCQVDSQVTMMFWYRQQPGQSLTLIATANQGSEATYESGFVIDKFPISRPNLTFSTLTVSNMSPEDSSIYLCSVSGTLNTEAFFGQGTRLTVV.

The V and J genes are TRBV4-3 and TRBJ1-5; TRBD1 matches 7 bases. This CDR3 comprises 19 residues. The V gene's germline CDR1 is LGHNA and CDR2 YSLEER. The ends lost 0 bases at V and 4 bases at J; junction bases unmatched: 15. The CDR3 sequence is CASSQDLTATDRANQPQHF. DNA for the CDR3: TGCGCCAGCAGCCAAGATCTTACGGCCACAGACAGGGCGAATCAGCCCCAGCATTTT.

The V call is TRBV14, the J call TRBJ1-2; no firm D call. CDR1 is SGHDN and CDR2 is FVKESK in the germline V gene. V lost 6 bases, J lost 3 bases, and 8 bases lay in between. The CDR3 is 12 amino acids. This chain's CDR3 is CASSPGDYGYTF. The CDR3 region has the DNA TGTGCCAGCAGTCCGGGAGACTATGGCTACACCTTC.

The chain recombines TRBV7-2 with TRBJ1-5; TRBD1 might be the D (6 bases). Trimming cost V 5 bases and J 10 bases, with 21 bases left between them. The germline V gene has CDR1 SGHTA and CDR2 FQGNSA. The CDR3 length is 15 residues. CDR3 region: CASSRSGGAPTPQHF. The CDR3 nucleotides are TGTGCCAGCAGCAGAAGTGGGGGGGCCCCGACCCCCCAGCATTTT.

The rearrangement links TRBV18 to TRBJ2-3, with D possibly TRBD1 on 6 matching bases. Germline assignment: CDR1 KGHSH and CDR2 LQKENI. The CDR3 is 15 residues long. With 2 bases removed from V and 0 bases from J, the gap between germline ends came to 9 bases. The CDR3 loop is CASSPAGVSTDTQYF. Here the CDR3 DNA reads TGTGCCAGCTCACCAGCAGGGGTCAGCACAGATACGCAGTATTTT.